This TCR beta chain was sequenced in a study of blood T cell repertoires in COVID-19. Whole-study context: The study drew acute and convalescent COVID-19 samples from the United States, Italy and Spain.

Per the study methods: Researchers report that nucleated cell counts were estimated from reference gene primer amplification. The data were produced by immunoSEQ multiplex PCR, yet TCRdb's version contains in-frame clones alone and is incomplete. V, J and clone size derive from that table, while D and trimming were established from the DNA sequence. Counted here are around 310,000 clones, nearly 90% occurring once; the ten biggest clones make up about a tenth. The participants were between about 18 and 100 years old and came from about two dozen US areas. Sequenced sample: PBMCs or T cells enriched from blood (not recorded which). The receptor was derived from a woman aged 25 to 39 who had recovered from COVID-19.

CDR3 in amino acids: CSVELAGHQETQYF. The CDR3 DNA sequence: TGCAGCGTTGAGCTAGCGGGGCACCAAGAGACCCAGTACTTC. The J gene is TRBJ2-5, the V gene TRBV29-1; the match to TRBD2 covers 9 bases. This CDR3 spans 14 amino acids. The V gene's germline CDR1 is SQVTM and CDR2 ANQGSEA. V lost 3 bases to trimming and J lost 0 bases; unmatched junction nucleotides: 2.